The 6 T cell receptor beta chains below were found in one sample sequenced in a study of blood T cell repertoires in COVID-19. The table came from immunoSEQ multiplex PCR; TCRdb's copy has only in-frame clones and leaves some out. The sample records tens of thousands of clones, more than 75% being singletons. The specimen was peripheral blood. The receptors were gathered from a human donor in a cohort sampled during active COVID-19.

V is TRBV19 and J is TRBJ1-1; 7 positions agree with TRBD1. The CDR3 extends over 15 amino acids. V gave up 4 bases and J gave up 0 bases; unmatched junction bases: 5. Germline V CDR1 and CDR2: LNHDA, SQIVND (reference sequence). CDR3 bases: TGTGCCAGTAGTACCGCCGGACAGGTGAACACTGAAGCTTTCTTT. This sequence encodes CASSTAGQVNTEAFF.

The chain employs TRBV27 and TRBJ1-1; 12 bases align to TRBD1. The CDR3 has 17 residues. Trimming at V came to 1 base and at J to 6 bases, leaving 9 bases not matched to a gene. Germline V gene data show CDR1 as MNHEY and CDR2 as SMNVEV (reference sequence). The CDR3 nucleotides read TGTGCCAGCAGTTTATTAGGGACAGGGGGCGCCTTGGCTGAAGCTTTCTTT. Translation: CASSLLGTGGALAEAFF.

The gene calls are TRBV4-1 and TRBJ2-2; 7 nucleotides align to TRBD2. CDR3 length equals 17 residues. V shed 0 bases, J shed 6 bases, and the junction held 10 bases outside the gene matches. The germline CDR1 and CDR2 sequences are MGHRA and YSYEKL. CDR3 nucleotide sequence: TGCGCCAGCAGCCAAGAGGGAGGGGTGAATTTTCCCGGGGAGCTGTTTTTT. It is translated as CASSQEGGVNFPGELFF.

The chain recombines TRBV28 with TRBJ2-3, with TRBD1 matching 11 bases. Germline V gene lookup returns CDR1 MDHEN and CDR2 SYDVKM. V was clipped by 3 bases and J by 5 bases; unmatched bases: 4. This CDR3 spans 15 amino acids. The CDR3 DNA reads TGTGCCAGCAGTTTCCCGGGACAGGGGGTAGATACGCAGTATTTT. Its translation is CASSFPGQGVDTQYF.

The V gene is TRBV9, the J gene TRBJ2-3, with D tentatively TRBD2 (6 bases). Germline V CDR1 and CDR2: SGDLS, YYNGEE. Trimming left V 0 bases short and J 0 bases short, with 11 bases between. CDR3 length: 16 residues. CDR3 region: CASSVVEGTSTDTQYF. The CDR3 DNA sequence: TGTGCCAGCAGCGTAGTCGAGGGGACTAGCACAGATACGCAGTATTTT.

The rearrangement joins TRBV5-6 to TRBJ2-7; tentative D call: TRBD1 (6 bases). V was shortened by 4 bases and J by 3 bases, with 11 bases between the two germline ends. Germline values: CDR1 SGHDT, CDR2 YYEEEE. The CDR3 has 13 residues. The CDR3 region has the DNA TGTGCCAGCAGCGCGGACAGATACTACGAGCAGTACTTC. It is translated as CASSADRYYEQYF.